In this sample, the clone carrying this T cell receptor beta chain turned up a few times. This sample is drawn from a study of T-cell reconstitution after alpha-beta-depleted transplantation in children. V was trimmed by 1 base and J by 2 bases, leaving 16 bases between them. The CDR3 is 16 residues long. Germline CDR1 is SGHDT and CDR2 is YYEEEE. Unique molecular identifiers tagged the TCRbeta library. TCRdb re-derived calls from the PCR reads in MiXCR, one entry per CDR3 protein. The sample lists about 540,000 distinct CDR3 sequences; about 17% were seen once. The material sequenced was PBMCs from the stem cell graft donor, taken from the stem cell graft. The TCR was taken from a human donor who donated a stem cell graft to a child with acute lymphoblastic leukemia. The rearrangement joins TRBV5-6 to TRBJ2-7; a weak D match, TRBD2 (6 bases). CDR3 nucleotide sequence: TGTGCCAGCAGCTTGTATCGGGAGAGGGCGGCCTACGAGCAGTACTTC. It translates to CASSLYRERAAYEQYF.